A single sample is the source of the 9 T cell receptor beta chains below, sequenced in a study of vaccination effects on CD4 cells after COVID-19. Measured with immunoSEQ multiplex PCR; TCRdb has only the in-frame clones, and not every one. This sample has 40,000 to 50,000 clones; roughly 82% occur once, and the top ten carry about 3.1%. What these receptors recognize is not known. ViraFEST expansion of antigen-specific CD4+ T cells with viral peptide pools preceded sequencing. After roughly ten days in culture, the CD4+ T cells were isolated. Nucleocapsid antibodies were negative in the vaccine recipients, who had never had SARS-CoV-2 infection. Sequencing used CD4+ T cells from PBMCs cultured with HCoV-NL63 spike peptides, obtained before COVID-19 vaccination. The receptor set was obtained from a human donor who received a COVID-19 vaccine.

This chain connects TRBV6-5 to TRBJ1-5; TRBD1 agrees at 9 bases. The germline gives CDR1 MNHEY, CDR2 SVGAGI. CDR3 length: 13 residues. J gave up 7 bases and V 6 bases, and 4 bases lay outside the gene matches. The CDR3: CASRQGAGQPQHF. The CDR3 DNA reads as TGTGCCAGCAGACAGGGGGCCGGGCAGCCCCAGCATTTT.

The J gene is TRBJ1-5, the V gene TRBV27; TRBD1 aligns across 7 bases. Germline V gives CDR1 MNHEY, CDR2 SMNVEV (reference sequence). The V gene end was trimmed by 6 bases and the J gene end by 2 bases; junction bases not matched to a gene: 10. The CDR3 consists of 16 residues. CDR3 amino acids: CASRRQPGTGNQPQHF. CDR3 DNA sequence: TGTGCCAGCAGACGCCAGCCGGGGACAGGCAATCAGCCCCAGCATTTT.

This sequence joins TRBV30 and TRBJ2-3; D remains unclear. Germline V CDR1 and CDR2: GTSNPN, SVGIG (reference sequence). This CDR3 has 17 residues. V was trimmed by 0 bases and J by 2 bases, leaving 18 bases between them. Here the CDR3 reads CAWSVIRSWPATDTQYF. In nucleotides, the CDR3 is TGTGCCTGGAGTGTAATCCGCTCCTGGCCCGCCACAGATACGCAGTATTTT.

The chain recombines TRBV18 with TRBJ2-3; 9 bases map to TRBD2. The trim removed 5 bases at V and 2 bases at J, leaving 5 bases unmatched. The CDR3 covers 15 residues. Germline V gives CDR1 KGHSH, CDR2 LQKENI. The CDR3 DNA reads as TGTGCCAGCTCAAAAAGCGGGGGGCCCACAGATACGCAGTATTTT. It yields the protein CASSKSGGPTDTQYF.

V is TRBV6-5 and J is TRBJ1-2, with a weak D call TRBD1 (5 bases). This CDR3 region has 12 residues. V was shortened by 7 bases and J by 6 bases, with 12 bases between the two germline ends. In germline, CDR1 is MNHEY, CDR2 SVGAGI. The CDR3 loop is CASKSGGNGYTF. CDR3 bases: TGTGCCAGCAAGTCCGGGGGGAATGGCTACACCTTC.

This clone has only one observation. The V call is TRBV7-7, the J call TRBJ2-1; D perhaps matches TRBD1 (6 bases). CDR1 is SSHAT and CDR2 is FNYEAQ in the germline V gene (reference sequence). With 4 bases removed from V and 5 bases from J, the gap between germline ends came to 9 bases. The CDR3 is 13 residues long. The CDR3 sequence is CASSSDRHNEQFF. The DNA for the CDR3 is TGTGCCAGCAGCTCCGACAGGCACAATGAGCAGTTCTTC.

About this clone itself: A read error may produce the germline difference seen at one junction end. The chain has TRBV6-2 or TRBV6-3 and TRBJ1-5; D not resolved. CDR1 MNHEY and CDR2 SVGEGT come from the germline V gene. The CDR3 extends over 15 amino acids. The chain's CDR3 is CASSRNIIPSTDRYF. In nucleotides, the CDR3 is TGTGCCAGCAGTCGAAATATCATACCCTCGACGGATAGATATTTT.

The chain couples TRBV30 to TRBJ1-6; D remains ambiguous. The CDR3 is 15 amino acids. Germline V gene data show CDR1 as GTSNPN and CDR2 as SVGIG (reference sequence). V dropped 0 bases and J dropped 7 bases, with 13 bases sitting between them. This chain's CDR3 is CAWSVDLRPNSPLHF. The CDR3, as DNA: TGTGCCTGGAGTGTTGACCTGCGGCCGAATTCACCCCTCCACTTT.

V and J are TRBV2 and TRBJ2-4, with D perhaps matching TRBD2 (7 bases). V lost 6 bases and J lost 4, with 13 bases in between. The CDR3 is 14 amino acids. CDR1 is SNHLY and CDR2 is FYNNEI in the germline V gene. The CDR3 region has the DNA TGTGCCAGCAGGGGGGGCGGGGGAAAAAACATTCAGTACTTC. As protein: CASRGGGGKNIQYF.